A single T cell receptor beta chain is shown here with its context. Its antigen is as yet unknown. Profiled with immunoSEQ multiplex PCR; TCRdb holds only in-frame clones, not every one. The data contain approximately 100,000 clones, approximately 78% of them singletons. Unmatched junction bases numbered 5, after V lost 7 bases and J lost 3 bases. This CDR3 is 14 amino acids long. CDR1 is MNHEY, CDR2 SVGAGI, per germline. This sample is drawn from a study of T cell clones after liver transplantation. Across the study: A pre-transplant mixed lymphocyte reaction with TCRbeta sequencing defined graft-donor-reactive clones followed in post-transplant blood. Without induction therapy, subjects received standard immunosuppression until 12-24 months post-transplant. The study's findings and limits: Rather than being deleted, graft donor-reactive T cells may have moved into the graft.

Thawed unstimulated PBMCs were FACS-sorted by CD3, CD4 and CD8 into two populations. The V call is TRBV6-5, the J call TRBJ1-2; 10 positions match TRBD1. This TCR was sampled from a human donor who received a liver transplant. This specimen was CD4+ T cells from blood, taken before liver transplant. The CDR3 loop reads CASTQGQGYYGYTF. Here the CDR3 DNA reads TGTGCCAGCACACAGGGACAGGGGTACTATGGCTACACCTTC.